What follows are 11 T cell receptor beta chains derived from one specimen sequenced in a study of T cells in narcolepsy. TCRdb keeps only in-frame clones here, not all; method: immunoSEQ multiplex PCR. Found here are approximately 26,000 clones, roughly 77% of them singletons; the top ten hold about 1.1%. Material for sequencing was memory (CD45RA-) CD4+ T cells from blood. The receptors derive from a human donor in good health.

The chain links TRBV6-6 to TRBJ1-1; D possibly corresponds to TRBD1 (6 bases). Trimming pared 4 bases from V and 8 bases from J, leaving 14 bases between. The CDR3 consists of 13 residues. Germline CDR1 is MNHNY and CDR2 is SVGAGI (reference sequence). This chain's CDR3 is CASSSSGEFEAFF. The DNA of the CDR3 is TGTGCCAGCAGTTCTTCAGGGGAATTCGAAGCTTTCTTT.

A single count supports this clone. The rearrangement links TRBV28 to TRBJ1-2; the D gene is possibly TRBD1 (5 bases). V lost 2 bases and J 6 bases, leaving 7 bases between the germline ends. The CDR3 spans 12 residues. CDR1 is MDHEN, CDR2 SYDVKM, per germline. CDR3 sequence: CASSLPRDGYTF. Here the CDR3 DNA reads TGTGCCAGCAGTTTACCCAGGGATGGCTACACCTTC.

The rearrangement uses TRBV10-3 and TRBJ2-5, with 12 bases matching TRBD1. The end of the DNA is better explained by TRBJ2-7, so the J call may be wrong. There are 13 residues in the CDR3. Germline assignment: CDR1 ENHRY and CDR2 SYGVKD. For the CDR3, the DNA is TGTGCCATCAGTGGGGACAGGGGGCACGAGCAGTACTTC. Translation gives CAISGDRGHEQYF.

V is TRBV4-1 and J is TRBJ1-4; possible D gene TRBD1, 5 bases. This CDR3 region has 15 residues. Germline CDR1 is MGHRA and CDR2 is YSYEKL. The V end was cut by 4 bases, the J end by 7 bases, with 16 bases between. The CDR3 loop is CASSRGGFEAEKLFF. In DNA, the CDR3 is TGCGCCAGCAGCCGGGGGGGGTTCGAGGCTGAAAAACTGTTTTTT.

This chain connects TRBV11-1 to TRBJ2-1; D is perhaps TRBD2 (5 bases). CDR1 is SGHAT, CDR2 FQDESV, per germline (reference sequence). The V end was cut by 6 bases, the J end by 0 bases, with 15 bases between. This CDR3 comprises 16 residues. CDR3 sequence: CASSSTWRVSYNEQFF. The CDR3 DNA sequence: TGTGCCAGCAGTTCCACCTGGCGGGTCTCCTACAATGAGCAGTTCTTC.

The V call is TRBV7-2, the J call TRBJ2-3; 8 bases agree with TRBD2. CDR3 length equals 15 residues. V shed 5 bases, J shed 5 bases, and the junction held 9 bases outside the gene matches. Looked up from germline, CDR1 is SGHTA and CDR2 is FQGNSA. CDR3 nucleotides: TGTGCCAGCAGCCTTCCGACAGCGGGGGTAGATACGCAGTATTTT. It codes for CASSLPTAGVDTQYF.

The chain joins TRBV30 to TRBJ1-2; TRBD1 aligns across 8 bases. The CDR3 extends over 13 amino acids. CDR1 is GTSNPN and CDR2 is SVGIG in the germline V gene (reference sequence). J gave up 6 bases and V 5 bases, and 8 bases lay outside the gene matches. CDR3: CAWGPRGRDGYTF. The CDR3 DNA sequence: TGTGCCTGGGGTCCCAGGGGGCGAGATGGCTACACCTTC.

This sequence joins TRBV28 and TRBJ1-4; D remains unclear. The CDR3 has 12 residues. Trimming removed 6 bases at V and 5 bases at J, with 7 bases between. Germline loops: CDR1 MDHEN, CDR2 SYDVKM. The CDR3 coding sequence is TGTGCCAGCAGGCGTCTAAATGAAAAACTGTTTTTT. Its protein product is CASRRLNEKLFF. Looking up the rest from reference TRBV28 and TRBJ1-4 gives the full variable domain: DVKVTQSSRYLVKRTGEKVFLECVQDMDHENMFWYRQDPGLGLRLIYFSYDVKMKEKGDIPEGYSVSREKKERFSLILESASTNQTSMYLCASRRLNEKLFFGSGTQLSVL.

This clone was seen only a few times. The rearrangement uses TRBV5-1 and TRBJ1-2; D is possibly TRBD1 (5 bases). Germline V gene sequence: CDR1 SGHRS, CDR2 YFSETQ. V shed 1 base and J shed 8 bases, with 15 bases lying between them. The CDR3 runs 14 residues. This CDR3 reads CASSLTRTLQGYTF. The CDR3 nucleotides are TGCGCCAGCAGCTTGACCCGGACACTTCAAGGCTACACCTTC.

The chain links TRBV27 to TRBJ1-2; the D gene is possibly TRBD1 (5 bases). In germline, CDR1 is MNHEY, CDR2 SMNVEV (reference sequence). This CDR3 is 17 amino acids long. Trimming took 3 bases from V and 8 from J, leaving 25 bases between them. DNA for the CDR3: TGTGCCAGCAGTTTTGGCAGGAATGGGGCCGGGGGTCGAGGCTACACCTTC. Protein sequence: CASSFGRNGAGGRGYTF.

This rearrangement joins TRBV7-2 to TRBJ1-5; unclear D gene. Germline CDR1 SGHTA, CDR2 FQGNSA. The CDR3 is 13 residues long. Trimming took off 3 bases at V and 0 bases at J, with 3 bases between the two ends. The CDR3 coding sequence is TGTGCCAGCAGCTTTACTAGCAATCAGCCCCAGCATTTT. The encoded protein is CASSFTSNQPQHF.